This T cell receptor (beta chain) was documented in a study of blood T cell repertoires in COVID-19. About the study: COVID-19 samples from acute and convalescent phases originated in the United States, Italy and Spain.

V lost 4 bases to trimming and J lost 8 bases, with 23 bases between them. Germline values: CDR1 LNHDA, CDR2 SQIVND (reference sequence). The CDR3 sequence is 17 residues long. Measured with immunoSEQ multiplex PCR; TCRdb has only the in-frame clones, and not every one. Seen here are about 300,000 clones, approximately 90% observed once, and the top ten hold around 4%. Sequencing was done on a sample of PBMCs or T cells enriched from blood (not recorded which). This TCR derives from a man aged 25-40 years who had recovered from COVID-19. V is TRBV19 and J is TRBJ1-4, with TRBD1 as a possible D gene (6 bases). This CDR3 is CASSTTSIQGRKEKLFF. The DNA of the CDR3 is TGTGCCAGTAGTACAACCTCGATTCAGGGGCGGAAGGAAAAACTGTTTTTT. Full variable domain (rest looked up from reference TRBV19 and TRBJ1-4): DGGITQSPKYLFRKEGQNVTLSCEQNLNHDAMYWYRQDPGQGLRLIYYSQIVNDFQKGDIAEGYSVSREKKESFPLTVTSAQKNPTAFYLCASSTTSIQGRKEKLFFGSGTQLSVL.